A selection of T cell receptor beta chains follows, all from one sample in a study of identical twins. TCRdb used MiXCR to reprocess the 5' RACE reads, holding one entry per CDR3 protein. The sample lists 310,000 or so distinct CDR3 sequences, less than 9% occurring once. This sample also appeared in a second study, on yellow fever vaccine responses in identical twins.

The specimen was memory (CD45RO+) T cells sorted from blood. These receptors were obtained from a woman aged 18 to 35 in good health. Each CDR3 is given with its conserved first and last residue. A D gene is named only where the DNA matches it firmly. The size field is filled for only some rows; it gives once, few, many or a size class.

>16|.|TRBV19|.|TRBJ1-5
TGTGCCAGTACCCATATAGGGGCAGCTAGCAATCAGCCCCAGCATTTT
CASTHIGAASNQPQHF
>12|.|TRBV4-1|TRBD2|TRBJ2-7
TGCGCCAGCAGCGGGACTACCGTCGAGCAGTACTTC
CASSGTTVEQYF
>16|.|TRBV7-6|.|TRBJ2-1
TGTGCCAGCAGCTTAGGTCTGGTCCCCACCTACAATGAGCAGTTCTTC
CASSLGLVPTYNEQFF
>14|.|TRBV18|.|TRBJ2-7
TGTGCCAGCTCAATACAGGGACCCCAGGGCGAGCAGTACTTC
CASSIQGPQGEQYF
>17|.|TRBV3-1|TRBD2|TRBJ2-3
TGTGCCAGCAGCCAAGGGACTAGCGGGAGTTGGTCAGATACGCAGTATTTT
CASSQGTSGSWSDTQYF
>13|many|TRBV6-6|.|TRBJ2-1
TGTGCCAGCAGTTACTCTCCGGGCTATGAGCAGTTCTTC
CASSYSPGYEQFF
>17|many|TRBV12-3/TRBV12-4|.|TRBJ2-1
TGTGCCAGCAGTTCCCCCAGGACTAAAAGCTCCTACAATGAGCAGTTCTTC
CASSSPRTKSSYNEQFF
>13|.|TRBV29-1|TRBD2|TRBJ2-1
TGCAGCGTCCAGGGGACTAGCGGGAATGAGCAGTTCTTC
CSVQGTSGNEQFF
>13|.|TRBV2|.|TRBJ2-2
TGTGCCAGTTCGGGGGACTACACCGGGGAGCTGTTTTTT
CASSGDYTGELFF
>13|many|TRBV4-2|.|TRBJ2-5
TGTGCCAGCAGCCAACCGGGACAAGAGACCCAGTACTTC
CASSQPGQETQYF
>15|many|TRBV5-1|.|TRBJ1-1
TGCGCCAGCAGCTTGGCCCGGACATCTAACACTGAAGCTTTCTTT
CASSLARTSNTEAFF
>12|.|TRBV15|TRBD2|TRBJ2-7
TGTGCCACCAGCATTTCGGGGGGGGAGCAGTACTTC
CATSISGGEQYF
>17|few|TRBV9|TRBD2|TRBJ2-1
TGTGCCAGCAGCGCCGGAACCGTAGCGGGGGGGTTGAATGAGCAGTTCTTC
CASSAGTVAGGLNEQFF